The next 32 T cell receptor beta chains were all read from a single sample in a study of blood T cell repertoires in COVID-19. Profiled with immunoSEQ multiplex PCR; TCRdb holds only in-frame clones, not every one. Of 150,000 to 200,000 clones in the sample, 85% to 90% were seen once. Sequencing was performed on peripheral blood. All receptors derive from a woman in her 70s with COVID-19, enrolled during active disease.

This clone was counted a few times. V and J are TRBV7-9 and TRBJ1-2; no reliable D call. Trimming left V 1 base short and J 4 bases short, with 10 bases between. The CDR3 length is 14 residues. Germline CDR1 and CDR2: SEHNR and FQNEAQ (reference sequence). The CDR3 nucleotides are TGTGCCAGCAGCTTAGAAGAGGGAGCCTATGGCTACACCTTC. Its translation is CASSLEEGAYGYTF.

The genes are TRBV5-5 and TRBJ1-6, with 7 bases matching TRBD1. CDR1 and CDR2 from the germline V gene are SGHKS and YYEKEE (reference sequence). CDR3 size: 14 residues. V was clipped by 9 bases and J by 9 bases; unmatched bases: 12. CDR3 DNA sequence: TGTGCCACGAAAACAGGGGTCTCAGGTTCACCCCTCCACTTT. Translated, it gives CATKTGVSGSPLHF.

J is TRBJ1-4 and V is TRBV28, with TRBD1 matching 7 bases. Germline CDR1 and CDR2: MDHEN and SYDVKM. This CDR3 contains 17 residues. Trimming at V came to 5 bases and at J to 0 bases, leaving 9 bases not matched to a gene. CDR3 region: CASSPWTGSATNEKLFF. CDR3 nucleotides: TGTGCCAGCAGTCCCTGGACAGGATCGGCAACTAATGAAAAACTGTTTTTT.

This clone was counted a single time. V is TRBV9 and J is TRBJ2-2; 7 positions agree with TRBD2. Germline CDR1 and CDR2: SGDLS and YYNGEE. The CDR3 is made up of 16 amino acids. V gave up 0 bases and J gave up 0 bases; unmatched junction bases: 2. CDR3 region: CASSVVAGPNTGELFF. The CDR3 DNA reads TGTGCCAGCAGCGTAGTAGCGGGCCCGAACACCGGGGAGCTGTTTTTT.

This clone has more than one count but fewer than ten. The J gene is TRBJ1-2, the V gene TRBV28; 7 nucleotides agree with TRBD1. Germline CDR1 is MDHEN and CDR2 is SYDVKM. This CDR3 region has 18 residues. The J segment lost 6 bases and the V segment lost 4 bases, leaving 20 bases of the junction unmatched. CDR3 amino acids: CASSSPPFLRDSSNGYTF. Here the CDR3 DNA reads TGTGCCAGCAGTTCCCCCCCCTTCCTTAGGGACAGCTCGAATGGCTACACCTTC.

The rearrangement uses TRBV25-1 and TRBJ1-1; possibly TRBD1 for D (6 bases). V was cut by 4 bases and J by 0 bases, with 15 bases left in between. Germline V gene lookup returns CDR1 MGHDK and CDR2 SYGVNS. This CDR3 has 16 amino acids. The CDR3 spells CASSGRKGQLNTEAFF. The CDR3 region has the DNA TGTGCCAGCAGTGGCCGGAAAGGACAGCTGAACACTGAAGCTTTCTTT.

This chain joins TRBV24-1 and TRBJ1-2; a weak D match, TRBD1 (5 bases). CDR1 is KGHDR, CDR2 SFDVKD, per germline. Trimming cost V 2 bases and J 0 bases, with 12 bases left between them. This CDR3 contains 16 residues. This chain's CDR3 is CATSDSPRGANYGYTF. CDR3 sequence (DNA): TGTGCCACCAGTGATTCCCCCCGGGGGGCTAACTATGGCTACACCTTC.

V usage is TRBV5-4 and J usage is TRBJ2-5; TRBD1 agrees at 11 bases. The CDR3 length is 17 residues. Germline values: CDR1 SGHNT, CDR2 YYREEE (reference sequence). Unmatched junction bases numbered 14, after V lost 4 bases and J lost 6 bases. In DNA form, the CDR3 reads TGTGCCAGCAGCCCAAGGACAGGGGGCGGAGGTTCGCAGACCCAGTACTTC. This translates into CASSPRTGGGGSQTQYF.

The chain is built from TRBV18 and TRBJ2-2; no clear D gene. Germline CDR1 reads KGHSH; CDR2 reads LQKENI. Deletions cut 3 bases from V and 3 bases from J, with 11 bases between. The CDR3 has 15 amino acids. The CDR3: CASSPELEDTGELFF. For the CDR3, the DNA is TGTGCCAGCTCACCTGAGCTAGAAGACACCGGGGAGCTGTTTTTT.

CDR3 in DNA: TGTGCCAGCAGCCAGGGCAGGGGGACCGGGGAGCTGTTTTTT. Translated: CASSQGRGTGELFF. The rearrangement links TRBV3-1 (or the pseudogene TRBV3-2) to TRBJ2-2; 7 positions agree with TRBD1. This CDR3 has 14 residues. The ends lost 3 bases at V and 5 bases at J; junction bases unmatched: 3. Germline CDR1 is LGHDT and CDR2 is YNNKEL (reference sequence).

The CDR3, as DNA: TGCGCCAGCAGTTTGCAATGGACAGGGAACAATCAGCCCCAGCATTTT. Translating it yields CASSLQWTGNNQPQHF. The chain recombines TRBV5-1 with TRBJ1-5; TRBD1 agrees at 8 bases. The CDR3 spans 16 residues. Germline assignment: CDR1 SGHRS and CDR2 YFSETQ. The junction had 10 bases not matched to a gene; V was cut back by 5 bases and J by 3 bases.

This sequence joins TRBV5-1 and TRBJ1-6, with 9 bases that match TRBD1. The CDR3 contains 15 residues. Germline CDR1 and CDR2: SGHRS and YFSETQ. J lost 9 bases, V lost 3 bases, and 7 bases had no gene match. The CDR3 loop is CASSSGGQGFSPLHF. The CDR3 DNA reads TGCGCCAGCAGCTCCGGGGGACAGGGTTTTTCACCCCTCCACTTT.

The table lists this clone with a count of one. The chain has TRBV5-1 and TRBJ2-2; TRBD1 agrees at 11 bases. The CDR3 runs to 16 residues. The germline V gene has CDR1 SGHRS and CDR2 YFSETQ. The V segment lost 4 bases and the J segment 3 bases; nucleotides outside the gene matches: 5. The CDR3 region is CASSQGQGAHTGELFF. For the CDR3, the DNA is TGCGCCAGCAGCCAAGGACAGGGGGCGCACACCGGGGAGCTGTTTTTT.

The chain carries TRBV20-1 and TRBJ1-6; D is perhaps TRBD1 (5 bases). The CDR3 length is 13 residues. V lost 3 bases, J lost 8 bases, and 11 bases lay in between. CDR1 and CDR2 from the germline V gene are DFQATT and SNEGSKA (reference sequence). CDR3 protein: CSASWQGDSPLHF. DNA of the CDR3: TGCAGTGCTAGTTGGCAGGGTGATTCACCCCTCCACTTT.

This rearrangement joins TRBV12-3 or TRBV12-4 to TRBJ1-1; 7 bases are shared with TRBD1. The CDR3 consists of 13 residues. The trim removed 8 bases at V and 7 bases at J, leaving 10 bases unmatched. CDR3 DNA: TGTGCCAGCTCTACAGACAGGGTGAATGAAGCTTTCTTT. This encodes CASSTDRVNEAFF.

The CDR3 region is CAISESQGDGANVLTF. The CDR3 DNA follows: TGTGCCATCAGTGAGTCCCAGGGGGATGGGGCCAACGTCCTGACTTTC. V is TRBV10-3 and J is TRBJ2-6; TRBD1 matches 7 bases. CDR1 is ENHRY and CDR2 is SYGVKD in the germline V gene. The V gene end was trimmed by 0 bases and the J gene end by 3 bases; junction bases not matched to a gene: 2. This CDR3 region has 16 residues.

This clone has just one count. The CDR3 loop reads CASSIGLAGRNQETQYF. Here the CDR3 DNA reads TGCGCCAGCAGCATCGGACTAGCGGGGCGAAATCAAGAGACCCAGTACTTC. The chain has TRBV5-1 and TRBJ2-5, with 12 bases lining up with TRBD2. This CDR3 is 17 amino acids long. CDR1 is SGHRS and CDR2 is YFSETQ in the germline V gene. J was trimmed by 2 bases and V by 4 bases; bases with no gene match: 9.

The V gene is TRBV10-2, the J gene TRBJ1-2; 7 bases align to TRBD1. Germline V gene lookup returns CDR1 WSHSY and CDR2 SAAADI. The junction had 1 base not matched to a gene; V was cut back by 6 bases and J by 0 bases. The CDR3 is 13 residues long. The CDR3 reads CASSTGANYGYTF. CDR3 sequence (DNA): TGCGCCAGCAGCACAGGGGCTAACTATGGCTACACCTTC.

The rearrangement uses TRBV5-1 and TRBJ2-3, with 10 bases fitting TRBD2. This CDR3 spans 16 amino acids. Per the germline V gene, CDR1 is SGHRS and CDR2 is YFSETQ. Losses at the gene ends were 4 bases for V and 2 bases for J; bases not matched to a gene: 7. This chain's CDR3 is CASSITSGVFTDTQYF. CDR3 DNA: TGCGCCAGCAGCATAACTAGCGGGGTATTCACAGATACGCAGTATTTT.

This chain joins TRBV3-1 (or the pseudogene TRBV3-2) and TRBJ1-6, with D possibly TRBD1 on 5 matching bases. The CDR3 length is 15 residues. CDR1 LGHDT and CDR2 YNNKEL come from the germline V gene (reference sequence). V was cut by 0 bases and J by 9 bases, with 12 bases left in between. DNA for the CDR3: TGTGCCAGCAGCCAAGAGGTGACGGGGGGTTCACCCCTCCACTTT. Translated: CASSQEVTGGSPLHF.

The chain combines TRBV28 with TRBJ1-2, with D perhaps matching TRBD1 (6 bases). V was trimmed by 2 bases and J by 7 bases, leaving 20 bases between them. The CDR3 spans 16 residues. CDR1 is MDHEN, CDR2 SYDVKM, per germline. CDR3 loop: CASSLSTGLSPRGYTF. The DNA for the CDR3 is TGTGCCAGCAGTTTAAGTACAGGGCTAAGCCCTCGTGGCTACACCTTC.

The chain links TRBV28 to TRBJ1-5, with 11 bases that match TRBD1. The CDR3 loop spans 15 amino acids. Per the germline V gene, CDR1 is MDHEN and CDR2 is SYDVKM. V dropped 10 bases and J dropped 0; count of bases not matched to a gene: 5. CDR3 bases: TGTGCCATCCGGACAGGGGGCTTTAGCAATCAGCCCCAGCATTTT. This sequence encodes CAIRTGGFSNQPQHF.

The DNA for the CDR3 is TGTGCCAGTAGCCGTACAGGGTCCTACAATGAGCAGTTCTTC. It translates to CASSRTGSYNEQFF. J is TRBJ2-1 and V is TRBV19, with D maybe TRBD1 (6 bases). CDR3 length equals 14 residues. The V gene lost 6 bases and the J gene lost 1 base, with 10 bases spanning the gap. Per germline, CDR1 LNHDA and CDR2 SQIVND (reference sequence). Combining the CDR3 with reference TRBV19 and TRBJ2-1 gives the whole variable domain DGGITQSPKYLFRKEGQNVTLSCEQNLNHDAMYWYRQDPGQGLRLIYYSQIVNDFQKGDIAEGYSVSREKKESFPLTVTSAQKNPTAFYLCASSRTGSYNEQFFGPGTRLTVL.

V usage is TRBV6-5 and J usage is TRBJ2-7; 7 bases are a match to TRBD1. The length of the CDR3 is 15 residues. Germline V gene data show CDR1 as MNHEY and CDR2 as SVGAGI. The trim removed 6 bases at V and 6 bases at J, leaving 14 bases unmatched. In DNA, the CDR3 is TGTGCCAGCAGATCTCCCAGGGGGATCCCCAGCGAGCAGTACTTC. This encodes CASRSPRGIPSEQYF.

The chain recombines TRBV5-1 with TRBJ2-7, with D maybe TRBD2 (6 bases). Per germline, CDR1 SGHRS and CDR2 YFSETQ. V shed 0 bases and J shed 3 bases, with 10 bases lying between them. The CDR3 has 14 amino acids. The CDR3: CASSLAEGNYEQYF. The CDR3 nucleotides are TGCGCCAGCAGCTTGGCGGAGGGAAACTACGAGCAGTACTTC.

Written as DNA, the CDR3 is TGTGCCAGCAGCTTAGATCGGGGGACTGAAGCTTTCTTT. Protein sequence: CASSLDRGTEAFF. The chain is built from TRBV7-8 and TRBJ1-1, with D maybe TRBD1 (5 bases). The length of the CDR3 is 13 residues. CDR1 and CDR2 from the germline V gene are SGHVS and FQNEAQ. Between the trimmed V and J ends, which lost 1 base and 5 bases, there was a span of 8 bases.

The genes are TRBV7-9 and TRBJ1-5; D not resolved. Germline lookup yields CDR1 SEHNR and CDR2 FQNEAQ (reference sequence). The CDR3 is made up of 16 amino acids. Between the trimmed V and J ends, which lost 4 bases and 3 bases, there was a span of 16 bases. The CDR3, as DNA: TGTGCCAGCAGCTCCCTACCGACTGGCGTCAATCAGCCCCAGCATTTT. It codes for CASSSLPTGVNQPQHF. Looking up the rest from reference TRBV7-9 and TRBJ1-5 gives the full variable domain: DTGVSQNPRHKITKRGQNVTFRCDPISEHNRLYWYRQTLGQGPEFLTYFQNEAQLEKSRLLSDRFSAERPKGSFSTLEIQRTEQGDSAMYLCASSSLPTGVNQPQHFGDGTRLSIL.

The V gene is TRBV2, the J gene TRBJ2-3; tentatively, D is TRBD1 (6 bases). This CDR3 spans 15 amino acids. The germline V and J ends were trimmed by 2 bases and 8 bases, with 17 bases remaining between them. Germline CDR1 and CDR2: SNHLY and FYNNEI. The CDR3: CASSEPRGGAGTQYF. The CDR3 nucleotides read TGTGCCAGCAGTGAACCCAGGGGTGGGGCAGGTACGCAGTATTTT.

The gene calls are TRBV2 and TRBJ1-4; 8 positions agree with TRBD1. The germline CDR1 and CDR2 sequences are SNHLY and FYNNEI. The V and J ends lost 5 bases and 2 bases, in that order; junction bases with no gene match: 10. The CDR3 sequence is 17 residues long. The CDR3 region is CASSSRTGYGTNEKLFF. For the CDR3, the DNA is TGTGCCAGCAGTTCCCGGACAGGGTACGGGACTAATGAAAAACTGTTTTTT.

The rearrangement joins TRBV3-1 (or the pseudogene TRBV3-2) to TRBJ2-2, with a weak D call TRBD1 (6 bases). V was pared by 6 bases and J by 1 base, with 12 bases between. The CDR3 extends over 15 amino acids. Per germline, CDR1 LGHDT and CDR2 YNNKEL (reference sequence). The DNA for the CDR3 is TGTGCCAGCAGTCCCAGGGGCCTGAACACCGGGGAGCTGTTTTTT. Its translation: CASSPRGLNTGELFF.

The chain joins TRBV15 to TRBJ2-7; D possibly corresponds to TRBD2 (6 bases). Trimming took off 1 base at V and 0 bases at J, with 25 bases between the two ends. This CDR3 comprises 20 residues. Germline assignment: CDR1 LNHNV and CDR2 YYDKDF (reference sequence). The CDR3 DNA sequence: TGTGCCACCAGCAGAGGTTATTCTCTCTCGACACTAGCCTACTCCTACGAGCAGTACTTC. Protein product: CATSRGYSLSTLAYSYEQYF.

This clone was counted once. The rearrangement links TRBV5-6 to TRBJ2-3, with D possibly being TRBD1 (6 bases). Germline assignment: CDR1 SGHDT and CDR2 YYEEEE. The CDR3 contains 14 residues. The ends were cut back, 4 bases at V and 0 bases at J, with 9 bases in the middle. CDR3 in amino acids: CASSHTGSTDTQYF. CDR3 nucleotides: TGTGCCAGCAGCCATACAGGGAGCACAGATACGCAGTATTTT.